The following is a TCR beta chain sequence with its context. Produced via immunoSEQ multiplex PCR; TCRdb's table is partial and in-frame only. Among over 60,000 clones listed, roughly 91% were seen once. The sample comes from a study of radiotherapy plus CTLA-4 blockade in lung cancer. Losses at the gene ends were 2 bases for V and 8 bases for J; bases not matched to a gene: 14. This CDR3 has 17 amino acids. CDR1 is MDHEN, CDR2 SYDVKM, per germline. This material consisted of peripheral blood, taken from a patient treated with radiotherapy plus ipilimumab. The chain carries TRBV28 and TRBJ1-4; 7 nucleotides line up with TRBD1. This TCR was sampled from a human donor with non-small cell lung cancer that progressed on radiotherapy plus ipilimumab. CDR3 protein: CASSLTGETGPGEKLFF. CDR3 nucleotides: TGTGCCAGCAGTTTAACGGGAGAGACAGGGCCGGGGGAAAAACTGTTTTTT.